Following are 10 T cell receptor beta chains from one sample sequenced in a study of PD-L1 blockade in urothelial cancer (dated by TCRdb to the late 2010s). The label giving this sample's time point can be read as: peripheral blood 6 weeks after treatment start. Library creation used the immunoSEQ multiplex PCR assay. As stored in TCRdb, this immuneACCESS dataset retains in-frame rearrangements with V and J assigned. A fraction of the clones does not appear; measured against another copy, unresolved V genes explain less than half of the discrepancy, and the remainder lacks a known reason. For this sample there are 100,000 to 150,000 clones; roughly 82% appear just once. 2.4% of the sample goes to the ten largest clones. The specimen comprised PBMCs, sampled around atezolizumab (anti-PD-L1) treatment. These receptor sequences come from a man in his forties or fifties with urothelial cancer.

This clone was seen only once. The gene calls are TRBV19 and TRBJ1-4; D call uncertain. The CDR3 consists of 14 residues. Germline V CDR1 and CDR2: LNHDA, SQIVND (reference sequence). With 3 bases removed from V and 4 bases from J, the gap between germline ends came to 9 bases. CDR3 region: CASSIYSFNEKLFF. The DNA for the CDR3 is TGTGCCAGTAGTATTTACAGCTTTAATGAAAAACTGTTTTTT.

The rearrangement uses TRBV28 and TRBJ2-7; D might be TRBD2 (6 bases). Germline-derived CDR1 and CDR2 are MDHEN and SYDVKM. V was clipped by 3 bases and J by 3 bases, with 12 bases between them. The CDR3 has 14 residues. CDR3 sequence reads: CASSLGGARYEQYF. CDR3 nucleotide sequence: TGTGCCAGCAGTTTGGGGGGTGCGCGCTACGAGCAGTACTTC. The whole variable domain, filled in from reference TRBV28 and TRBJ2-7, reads DVKVTQSSRYLVKRTGEKVFLECVQDMDHENMFWYRQDPGLGLRLIYFSYDVKMKEKGDIPEGYSVSREKKERFSLILESASTNQTSMYLCASSLGGARYEQYFGPGTRLTVT.

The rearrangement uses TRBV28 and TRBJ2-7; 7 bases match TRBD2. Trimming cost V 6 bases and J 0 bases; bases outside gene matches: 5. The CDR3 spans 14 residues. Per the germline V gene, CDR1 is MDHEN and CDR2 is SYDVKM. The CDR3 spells CASSQSGISYEQYF. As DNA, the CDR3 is TGTGCCAGCAGCCAAAGCGGGATCTCCTACGAGCAGTACTTC. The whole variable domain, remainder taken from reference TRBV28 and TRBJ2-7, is DVKVTQSSRYLVKRTGEKVFLECVQDMDHENMFWYRQDPGLGLRLIYFSYDVKMKEKGDIPEGYSVSREKKERFSLILESASTNQTSMYLCASSQSGISYEQYFGPGTRLTVT.

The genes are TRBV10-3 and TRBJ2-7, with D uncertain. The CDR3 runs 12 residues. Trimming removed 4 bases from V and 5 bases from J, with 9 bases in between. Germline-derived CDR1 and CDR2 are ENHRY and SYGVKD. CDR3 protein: CAISGGLNEQYF. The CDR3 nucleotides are TGTGCCATCAGTGGCGGCTTAAACGAGCAGTACTTC.

The CDR3 nucleotides read TGTGCCAGCTCGAAATTAGCGGGGGGAGGAGATACGCAGTATTTT. Translated, it gives CASSKLAGGGDTQYF. The J gene is TRBJ2-3, the V gene TRBV27, with 10 bases matching TRBD2. The CDR3 runs 15 residues. Per the germline V gene, CDR1 is MNHEY and CDR2 is SMNVEV (reference sequence). The V gene end was trimmed by 8 bases and the J gene end by 5 bases; junction bases not matched to a gene: 10.

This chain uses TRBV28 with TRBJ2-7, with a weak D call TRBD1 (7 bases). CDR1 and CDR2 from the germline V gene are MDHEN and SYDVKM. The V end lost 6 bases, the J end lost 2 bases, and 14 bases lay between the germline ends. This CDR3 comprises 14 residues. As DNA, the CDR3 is TGTGCCAGCAGCCCGACAGGGAGGACCTACGAGCAGTACTTC. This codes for CASSPTGRTYEQYF.

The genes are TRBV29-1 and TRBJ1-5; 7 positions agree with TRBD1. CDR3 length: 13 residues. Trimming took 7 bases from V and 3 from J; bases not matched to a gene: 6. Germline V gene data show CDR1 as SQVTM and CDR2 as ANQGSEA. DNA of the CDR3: TGCAGCGCCTTAGGGGGCTTCAATCAGCCCCAGCATTTT. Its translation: CSALGGFNQPQHF.

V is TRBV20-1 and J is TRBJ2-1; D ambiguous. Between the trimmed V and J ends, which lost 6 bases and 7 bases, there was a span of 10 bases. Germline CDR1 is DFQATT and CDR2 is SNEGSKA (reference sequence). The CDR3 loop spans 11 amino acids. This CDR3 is CSAKLDNEQFF. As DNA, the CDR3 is TGCAGTGCGAAACTCGATAATGAGCAGTTCTTC.

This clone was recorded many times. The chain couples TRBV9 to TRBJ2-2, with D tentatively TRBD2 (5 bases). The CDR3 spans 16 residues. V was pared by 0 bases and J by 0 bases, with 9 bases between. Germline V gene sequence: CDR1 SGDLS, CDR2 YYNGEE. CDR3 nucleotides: TGTGCCAGCAGCGTAGGCGGGTACGCGAACACCGGGGAGCTGTTTTTT. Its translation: CASSVGGYANTGELFF.

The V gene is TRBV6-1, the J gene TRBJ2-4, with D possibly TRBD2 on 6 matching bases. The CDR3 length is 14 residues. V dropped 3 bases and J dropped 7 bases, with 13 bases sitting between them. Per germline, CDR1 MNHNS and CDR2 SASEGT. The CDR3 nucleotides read TGTGCCAGCAGTGACGGGAGTTTGGTGAACATTCAGTACTTC. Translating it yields CASSDGSLVNIQYF.